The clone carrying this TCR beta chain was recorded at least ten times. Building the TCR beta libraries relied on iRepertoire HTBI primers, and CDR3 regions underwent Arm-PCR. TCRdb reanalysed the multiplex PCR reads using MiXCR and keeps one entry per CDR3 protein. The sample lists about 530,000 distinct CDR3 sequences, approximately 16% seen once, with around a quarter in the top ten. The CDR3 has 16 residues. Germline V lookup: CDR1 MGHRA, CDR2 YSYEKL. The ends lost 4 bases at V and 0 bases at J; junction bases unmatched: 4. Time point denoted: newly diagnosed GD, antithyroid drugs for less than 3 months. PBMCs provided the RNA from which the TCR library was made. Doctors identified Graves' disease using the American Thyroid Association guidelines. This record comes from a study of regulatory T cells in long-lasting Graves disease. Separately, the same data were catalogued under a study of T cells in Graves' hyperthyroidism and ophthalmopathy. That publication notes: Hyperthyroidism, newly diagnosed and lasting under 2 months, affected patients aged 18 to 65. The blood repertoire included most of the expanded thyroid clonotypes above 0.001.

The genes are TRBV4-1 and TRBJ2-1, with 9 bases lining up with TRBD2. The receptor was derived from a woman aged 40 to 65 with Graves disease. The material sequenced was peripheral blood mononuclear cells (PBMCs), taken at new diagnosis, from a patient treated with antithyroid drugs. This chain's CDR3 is CASSLRLADSYNEQFF. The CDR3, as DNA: TGCGCCAGCAGCCTTAGACTAGCGGACTCCTACAATGAGCAGTTCTTC.